The sequence of this TCR beta chain was determined in a study of human T cells and chemical hapten exposure. V trimming: 2 bases; J trimming: 7 bases; junction bases outside the gene matches: 9. CDR1 and CDR2 from the germline V gene are SQVTM and ANQGSEA. The CDR3 extends over 14 amino acids. In this sample, this clonotype turned up a few times. Its antigen remains unknown. TCRdb reanalysed the RACE reads using MiXCR and keeps one entry per CDR3 protein. The table includes some 79,000 distinct CDR3 sequences, under 11% detected once. Study-level points and caveats: Those TCRs sitting above 1 in 1000 frequency stayed the same with DPC sensitization.

Time point denoted: patch test 2, 6 weeks after DPC sensitization. As to treatment: therapeutic diphenylcyclopropenone sensitization with weekly scalp DPC. The chain has TRBV29-1 and TRBJ2-7; TRBD2 aligns across 9 bases. This TCR was sampled from a woman in her 50s with alopecia areata. Some clones in this sample may be carry-over from other donors' samples. Sequencing was performed on whole blood, taken in connection with sensitization to the hapten diphenylcyclopropenone (DPC). The DNA for the CDR3 is TGCAGCGTTGAACACCAGCGGGAGGCTGGAGAGCAGTACTTC. Residues: CSVEHQREAGEQYF.